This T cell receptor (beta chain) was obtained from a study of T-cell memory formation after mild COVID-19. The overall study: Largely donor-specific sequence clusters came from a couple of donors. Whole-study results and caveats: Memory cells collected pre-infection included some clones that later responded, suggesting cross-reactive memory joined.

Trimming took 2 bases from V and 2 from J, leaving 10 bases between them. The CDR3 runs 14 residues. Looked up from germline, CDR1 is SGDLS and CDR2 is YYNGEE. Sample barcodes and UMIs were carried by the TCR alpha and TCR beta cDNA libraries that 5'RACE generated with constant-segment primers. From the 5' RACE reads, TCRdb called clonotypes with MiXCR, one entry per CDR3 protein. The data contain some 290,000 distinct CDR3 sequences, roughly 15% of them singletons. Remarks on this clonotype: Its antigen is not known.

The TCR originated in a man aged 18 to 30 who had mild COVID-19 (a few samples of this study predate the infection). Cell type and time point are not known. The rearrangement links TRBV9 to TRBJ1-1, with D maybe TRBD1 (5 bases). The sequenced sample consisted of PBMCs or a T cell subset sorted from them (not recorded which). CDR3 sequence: CASSVDRYNTEAFF. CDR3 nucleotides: TGTGCCAGCAGCGTTGACAGATACAACACTGAAGCTTTCTTT.